The entry below describes one T cell receptor (beta chain). The source of the sample is a study of blood T cell repertoires in COVID-19. Looking at the study overall: The United States, Italy and Spain supplied acute and convalescent COVID-19 samples. Sample material is recorded as cDNA or gDNA derived from T cells, B-cell-depleted T cells, or PBMCs.

Data came from immunoSEQ multiplex PCR; TCRdb stores just in-frame clones and leaves some out. Of about 12,000 clones in the sample, approximately 72% were seen once. Seattle enrolled patients during active infection and tracked them longitudinally. Between the trimmed V and J ends, which lost 1 base and 0 bases, there was a span of 15 bases. This CDR3 region has 17 residues. Germline CDR1 SGHTA, CDR2 FQGNSA. The TCR comes from a man between 60 and 75 years old with COVID-19, enrolled during active disease. The V call is TRBV7-2, the J call TRBJ1-1; D might be TRBD1 (5 bases). Sequencing input: peripheral blood. In nucleotides, the CDR3 is TGTGCCAGCAGCTTAGTTCCGACAGCCGTCATGAACACTGAAGCTTTCTTT. The encoded protein is CASSLVPTAVMNTEAFF.